The 32 T cell receptor beta chains reported below all come from one sample, sequenced in a study of molecular identifiers for immune sequencing clone quantification. TCRdb re-called the PCR reads with MiXCR, one entry per CDR3 protein. Here the sample spans under 650,000 distinct CDR3 sequences, about 20% being singletons. The sample taken for sequencing was naive CD8+ T cells from blood, with Jurkat cell RNA spiked in. Subset noted: FACS-sorted CD8+CD4-CCR7+CD45RA+ naive T cells. The receptors here all came from a human donor in good health. Some libraries in this study had Jurkat cell RNA spiked in.

The V and J genes are TRBV9 and TRBJ1-2; D ambiguous. V lost 0 bases, J lost 5 bases, and 11 bases lay in between. Germline CDR1 and CDR2: SGDLS and YYNGEE. This CDR3 is 14 amino acids long. CDR3 sequence reads: CASSVGQALYGYTF. The DNA of the CDR3 is TGTGCCAGCAGCGTAGGGCAGGCTCTATATGGCTACACCTTC.

On this clonotype: A much larger clone lies one base from this, so it may be a read error. This likely comes from a read error, as the CDR3 has no conserved phenylalanine or tryptophan at its end. This chain joins TRBV28 and TRBJ2-7; D gene unclear. The germline V gene encodes CDR1 MDHEN and CDR2 SYDVKM. The CDR3 loop spans 15 amino acids. The V and J ends lost 5 bases and 2 bases respectively, with 16 bases between them. CDR3 sequence (DNA): TGTGCCAGCAGTCCCCCGCTCGTCGGCCCCTACGAGCAGTACCTC. It translates to CASSPPLVGPYEQYL.

This clonotype was observed many times. The chain carries TRBV11-2 and TRBJ1-4; D is uncertain. Per the germline V gene, CDR1 is SGHAT and CDR2 is FQNNGV. The V and J ends lost 3 bases and 7 bases respectively, with 12 bases between them. This CDR3 region has 14 residues. CDR3 amino acids: CASSFGPTGEKLFF. CDR3 DNA: TGTGCCAGCAGCTTTGGGCCGACGGGTGAAAAACTGTTTTTT.

In this sample, this clonotype turned up many times. The genes are TRBV28 and TRBJ2-3; D gene uncertain. Trimming took 6 bases from V and 0 from J, leaving 16 bases between them. CDR3 length: 16 amino acids. Germline V gene sequence: CDR1 MDHEN, CDR2 SYDVKM. CDR3 sequence reads: CASSHIIQVSTDTQYF. CDR3 DNA sequence: TGTGCCAGCAGCCACATAATCCAGGTCAGCACAGATACGCAGTATTTT.

This clonotype was observed at least ten times. The chain has TRBV9 and TRBJ2-2, with D possibly TRBD1 on 6 matching bases. V was trimmed by 3 bases and J by 2 bases, leaving 14 bases between them. CDR3 length: 16 residues. The germline CDR1 and CDR2 sequences are SGDLS and YYNGEE. CDR3 nucleotide sequence: TGTGCCAGCAGCGGTCCCCGGACAGCTAACACCGGGGAGCTGTTTTTT. It codes for CASSGPRTANTGELFF.

This clonotype was recorded at least ten times. The V gene is TRBV10-1, the J gene TRBJ2-1; perhaps TRBD2 as D (6 bases). The germline V gene encodes CDR1 WNHNN and CDR2 SYGVQD (reference sequence). V was cut by 4 bases and J by 9 bases, with 13 bases left in between. This CDR3 region has 13 residues. For the CDR3, the DNA is TGCGCCAGCAGTGGACTAGTTTGGGGTGAGCAGTTCTTC. Translated, it gives CASSGLVWGEQFF.

This clonotype was seen ten or more times. The rearrangement uses TRBV20-1 and TRBJ2-7; D possibly corresponds to TRBD2 (6 bases). The germline V and J ends were trimmed by 6 bases and 7 bases, with 19 bases remaining between them. The CDR3 has 13 residues. The germline gives CDR1 DFQATT, CDR2 SNEGSKA (reference sequence). The CDR3 DNA is TGCAGTGCAACCAAAGGAGGGCCAGGGGAGCAGTACTTC. Protein product: CSATKGGPGEQYF.

As for this clonotype: A read error may explain this, as a much larger clone is one base away. The J gene is TRBJ1-1, the V gene TRBV7-9; perhaps TRBD1 as D (6 bases). This CDR3 contains 12 residues. The germline CDR1 and CDR2 sequences are SEHNR and FQNEAQ (reference sequence). The V end was cut by 8 bases, the J end by 7 bases, with 14 bases between. The CDR3 reads CASESGTLEAFF. DNA of the CDR3: TGTGCCAGCGAATCGGGGACACTTGAAGCTTTCTTT. Complete variable domain (other parts from reference TRBV7-9 and TRBJ1-1): DTGVSQNPRHKITKRGQNVTFRCDPISEHNRLYWYRQTLGQGPEFLTYFQNEAQLEKSRLLSDRFSAERPKGSFSTLEIQRTEQGDSAMYLCASESGTLEAFFGQGTRLTVV.

This clonotype was recorded many times. The rearrangement links TRBV9 to TRBJ2-7; 7 nucleotides line up with TRBD1. J was trimmed by 10 bases and V by 4 bases; bases with no gene match: 8. Germline values: CDR1 SGDLS, CDR2 YYNGEE. This CDR3 comprises 12 residues. The DNA of the CDR3 is TGTGCCAGCAGCTCACAGGGGCCCCCCCAGTACTTC. It specifies CASSSQGPPQYF.

The chain has TRBV20-1 and TRBJ2-7; 8 positions agree with TRBD2. The ends lost 3 bases at V and 2 bases at J; junction bases unmatched: 3. CDR3 length: 13 amino acids. Germline CDR1 and CDR2: DFQATT and SNEGSKA (reference sequence). The CDR3 DNA sequence: TGCAGTGCTAGGGAGCGGGAGCCCTACGAGCAGTACTTC. Its protein is CSAREREPYEQYF.

The gene calls are TRBV2 and TRBJ2-5, with D uncertain. The CDR3 loop spans 13 amino acids. V was pared by 6 bases and J by 5 bases, with 13 bases between. Per germline, CDR1 SNHLY and CDR2 FYNNEI. The CDR3 sequence is CASRPPKWETQYF. CDR3 coding DNA: TGTGCCAGCAGGCCTCCTAAATGGGAGACCCAGTACTTC.

In this sample, this clonotype turned up a few times. The CDR3 here is CASSQDVSSGSPEYF. Written as DNA, the CDR3 is TGCGCCAGCAGCCAAGATGTGTCTAGCGGGAGCCCTGAGTATTTT. The chain recombines TRBV4-1 with TRBJ2-3; TRBD2 aligns across 10 bases. The CDR3 contains 15 residues. The junction had 10 bases not matched to a gene; V was cut back by 0 bases and J by 13 bases. The germline CDR1 and CDR2 sequences are MGHRA and YSYEKL.

Points on this clonotype: A much larger clone lies a single base off, so this may be a read error. V usage is TRBV19 and J usage is TRBJ1-1; D possibly corresponds to TRBD1 (5 bases). CDR3 size: 14 residues. CDR1 and CDR2 (germline): LNHDA, SQIVND (reference sequence). The V end was cut by 3 bases, the J end by 3 bases, with 11 bases between. CDR3 region: CASSMDLGDTEAFF. CDR3 nucleotide sequence: TGTGCCAGTAGTATGGATTTGGGGGACACTGAAGCTTTCTTT.

This clonotype was detected many times. The rearrangement uses TRBV28 and TRBJ2-7; D remains ambiguous. V was cut by 6 bases and J by 4 bases, with 7 bases left in between. CDR1 MDHEN and CDR2 SYDVKM come from the germline V gene. The CDR3 totals 11 residues. The CDR3 sequence is CASRDPYEQYF. The CDR3 DNA follows: TGTGCCAGCAGGGATCCTTACGAGCAGTACTTC. The variable domain in full, with the rest retrieved from reference TRBV28 and TRBJ2-7, is DVKVTQSSRYLVKRTGEKVFLECVQDMDHENMFWYRQDPGLGLRLIYFSYDVKMKEKGDIPEGYSVSREKKERFSLILESASTNQTSMYLCASRDPYEQYFGPGTRLTVT.

This clonotype showed up just once. The chain uses TRBV9 and TRBJ2-7, with 12 bases aligning to TRBD2. Germline lookup yields CDR1 SGDLS and CDR2 YYNGEE. The V segment lost 7 bases and the J segment 3 bases; nucleotides outside the gene matches: 8. This CDR3 comprises 15 residues. The CDR3 loop reads CASGRETSGSYEQYF. CDR3 nucleotide sequence: TGTGCCAGCGGCCGCGAGACTAGCGGGAGCTACGAGCAGTACTTC.

The rearrangement links TRBV7-3 to TRBJ2-2; unclear D gene. With 5 bases removed from V and 1 base from J, the gap between germline ends came to 8 bases. Per the germline V gene, CDR1 is SGHTA and CDR2 is FQGTGA. This CDR3 has 14 amino acids. The CDR3 DNA is TGTGCCAGCAGCCCGACAAGGAACACCGGGGAGCTGTTTTTT. Its translation: CASSPTRNTGELFF.

Remarks on this clonotype: Possible read error: a much larger clone is one base away. The CDR3 DNA reads as TGCGCCAGCAGCCAAAGTGAGGGGCTAGCGGGATACAATGAGCAGTCCTTC. Protein: CASSQSEGLAGYNEQSF. The chain is built from TRBV4-3 and TRBJ2-1; 9 bases are shared with TRBD2. Germline V lookup: CDR1 LGHNA, CDR2 YSLEER. The CDR3 is 17 residues long.

This clonotype was counted many times. The V call is TRBV19, the J call TRBJ2-7; TRBD1 aligns across 11 bases. Germline V gene sequence: CDR1 LNHDA, CDR2 SQIVND (reference sequence). The CDR3 consists of 14 residues. V was pared by 8 bases and J by 6 bases, with 9 bases of the junction left unmatched. The CDR3 DNA follows: TGTGCCAGTGCCCCGGGACAGGGGGACTTCGAGCAGTACTTC. This codes for CASAPGQGDFEQYF. Complete variable domain (other parts from reference TRBV19 and TRBJ2-7): DGGITQSPKYLFRKEGQNVTLSCEQNLNHDAMYWYRQDPGQGLRLIYYSQIVNDFQKGDIAEGYSVSREKKESFPLTVTSAQKNPTAFYLCASAPGQGDFEQYFGPGTRLTVT.

This chain uses TRBV6-6 with TRBJ2-7; possibly TRBD1 or TRBD2 for D (5 bases each). The CDR3 consists of 13 residues. V was cut by 2 bases and J by 5 bases, with 10 bases left in between. Germline CDR1 is MNHNY and CDR2 is SVGAGI (reference sequence). CDR3 nucleotide sequence: TGTGCCAGCAGTTACCGGGGACGCCACGAGCAGTACTTC. Translation: CASSYRGRHEQYF.

There are many counts of this clonotype. The chain links TRBV12-5 to TRBJ2-1; D uncertain. CDR1 and CDR2 from the germline V gene are LGHNT and FRNRAP. The CDR3 is 13 amino acids. V was shortened by 2 bases and J by 6 bases, with 8 bases between the two germline ends. In DNA form, the CDR3 reads TGTGCTAGTGGTTTGCCGCCCAGCAATGAGCAGTTCTTC. Protein: CASGLPPSNEQFF.

This clonotype was detected ten times or more. The V call is TRBV19, the J call TRBJ2-3; the D gene could be TRBD1 or TRBD2 (5 bases each). CDR1 LNHDA and CDR2 SQIVND come from the germline V gene (reference sequence). Between the trimmed V and J ends, which lost 5 bases and 6 bases, there was a span of 18 bases. There are 15 residues in the CDR3. CDR3: CASSYLGPGTDTQYF. CDR3 DNA sequence: TGTGCCAGTAGTTACCTCGGCCCAGGGACCGATACGCAGTATTTT. Full variable domain (rest looked up from reference TRBV19 and TRBJ2-3): DGGITQSPKYLFRKEGQNVTLSCEQNLNHDAMYWYRQDPGQGLRLIYYSQIVNDFQKGDIAEGYSVSREKKESFPLTVTSAQKNPTAFYLCASSYLGPGTDTQYFGPGTRLTVL.

Concerning this clonotype: A much larger clone lies a single base off, so this may be a read error. The V and J genes are TRBV29-1 and TRBJ2-5; D remains unclear. The CDR3 extends over 14 amino acids. Germline values: CDR1 SQVTM, CDR2 ANQGSEA. CDR3 loop: CGVEGRTLPETQYF. The DNA for the CDR3 is TGCGGCGTTGAAGGAAGGACCTTGCCGGAGACCCAGTACTTC.

This clonotype showed up many times. The V call is TRBV27, the J call TRBJ2-7, with D possibly being TRBD1 (6 bases). V was shortened by 1 base and J by 5 bases, with 12 bases between the two germline ends. This CDR3 has 14 residues. The V gene's germline CDR1 is MNHEY and CDR2 SMNVEV (reference sequence). The CDR3, as DNA: TGTGCCAGCAGTTTATTGGGGGCGTCCCACGAGCAGTACTTC. Its translation is CASSLLGASHEQYF.

This clonotype came up many times. The rearrangement links TRBV5-6 to TRBJ2-2; D possibly corresponds to TRBD1 (5 bases). The CDR3 has 17 residues. Germline values: CDR1 SGHDT, CDR2 YYEEEE. V was shortened by 1 base and J by 1 base, with 14 bases between the two germline ends. The DNA for the CDR3 is TGTGCCAGCAGCTTGTCTTCCAGGGTGAAGAACACCGGGGAGCTGTTTTTT. Its protein is CASSLSSRVKNTGELFF.

The J gene is TRBJ2-3, the V gene TRBV4-1, with 12 bases aligning to TRBD1. J was trimmed by 6 bases and V by 4 bases; bases with no gene match: 8. Germline lookup yields CDR1 MGHRA and CDR2 YSYEKL. The CDR3 covers 16 residues. CDR3 coding DNA: TGCGCCAGCAGCCTATTTCCGGGACAGGGGGCCGATACGCAGTATTTT. Protein: CASSLFPGQGADTQYF.

This clonotype was seen a few times. J is TRBJ2-1 and V is TRBV20-1, with 12 nucleotides matching TRBD2. The CDR3 spans 15 residues. J lost 3 bases, V lost 3 bases, and 3 bases had no gene match. Per germline, CDR1 DFQATT and CDR2 SNEGSKA (reference sequence). CDR3 sequence: CSASGLAGNYNEQFF. In DNA, the CDR3 is TGCAGTGCTAGCGGACTAGCGGGAAACTACAATGAGCAGTTCTTC.

For this clonotype: A much larger clone lies one base from this, so it may be a read error. This chain connects TRBV12-3 or TRBV12-4 to TRBJ2-5, with 13 bases identical to TRBD2. The CDR3 has 16 residues. Trimming removed 8 bases from V and 5 bases from J; junction bases left unmatched: 11. The CDR3 reads CASGSRTSGSSETQYF. CDR3 in DNA: TGTGCCAGCGGTTCTCGGACTAGCGGGAGTTCGGAGACCCAGTACTTC.

On this clonotype: This sequence may be a read error, since a much larger clone differs from it by one base. Here the CDR3 omits its conserved ending phenylalanine or tryptophan, so a read error is the likely source. This chain uses TRBV7-6 with TRBJ1-4, with no clear D. Germline-derived CDR1 and CDR2 are SGHVS and FNYEAQ. The CDR3 length is 16 residues. V was trimmed by 8 bases and J by 0 bases, leaving 16 bases between them. In DNA, the CDR3 is TGTGCCAGCGGGTATCTTACAGTCTCAACTAATGAAAAACTGTTTCTT. Translating it yields CASGYLTVSTNEKLFL.

The chain links TRBV11-3 to TRBJ2-5; a weak D match, TRBD1 (7 bases). CDR3 length: 16 residues. Trimming pared 7 bases from V and 4 bases from J, leaving 22 bases between. Looked up from germline, CDR1 is SGHNT and CDR2 is YENEEA. CDR3 protein: CASKNPKTGRRETQYF. CDR3 DNA sequence: TGTGCCAGCAAAAATCCGAAGACAGGGAGGCGAGAGACCCAGTACTTC.

At least ten counts were recorded for this clonotype. V gene TRBV28 combines with J gene TRBJ2-1, with TRBD2 matching 13 bases. The CDR3 runs to 14 residues. J lost 8 bases, V lost 8 bases, and 6 bases had no gene match. Germline V gene data show CDR1 as MDHEN and CDR2 as SYDVKM. The CDR3 region has the DNA TGTGCCAGCTACGGACTAGCGGGAGATCATGAGCAGTTCTTC. Encoded protein: CASYGLAGDHEQFF.

In this sample, this clonotype turned up a few times. J is TRBJ1-4 and V is TRBV11-2; possible D gene TRBD1, 6 bases. The V gene's germline CDR1 is SGHAT and CDR2 FQNNGV. The V end lost 4 bases, the J end lost 8 bases, and 20 bases lay between the germline ends. This CDR3 has 16 residues. The chain's CDR3 is CASSSHREGINEKLFF. Here the CDR3 DNA reads TGTGCCAGCAGCTCGCACAGGGAGGGTATAAACGAAAAACTGTTTTTT. Based on the CDR3 plus reference TRBV11-2 and TRBJ1-4, the full variable domain is EAGVAQSPRYKIIEKRQSVAFWCNPISGHATLYWYQQILGQGPKLLIQFQNNGVVDDSQLPKDRFSAERLKGVDSTLKIQPAKLEDSAVYLCASSSHREGINEKLFFGSGTQLSVL.

The J gene is TRBJ2-5, the V gene TRBV12-3 or TRBV12-4, with TRBD2 matching 8 bases. This CDR3 has 16 residues. The trim removed 7 bases at V and 1 base at J, leaving 11 bases unmatched. The CDR3 reads CASNLGVAGPQETQYF. CDR3 DNA: TGTGCCAGCAACCTAGGGGTAGCGGGACCCCAAGAGACCCAGTACTTC.